This T cell receptor (beta chain) was profiled in a study of CD8 T cells in Susac syndrome. Patients with Susac syndrome met diagnostic criteria defined recently for definite or probable disease. With random hexamers, 0.5 to 1 ug RNA was reverse transcribed. The immunoSEQ assay covered 54 Vbeta and 13 Jbeta segments for CDR3. TCRdb called the immunoSEQ multiplex PCR reads again in MiXCR, with one record for every CDR3 protein. The sample has around 71,000 distinct CDR3 sequences; about 92% are singletons. In germline, CDR1 is MDHEN, CDR2 SYDVKM. V was clipped by 5 bases and J by 2 bases, with 12 bases between them. CDR3 length equals 14 residues.

The sequenced material came from CD4+ T cells from PBMCs. The chain combines TRBV28 with TRBJ1-1; maybe TRBD1 (5 bases). This clonotype originated in a human donor with Susac syndrome. CDR3 in DNA: TGTGCCAGCAGTCTAATCAGGGTTAACACTGAAGCTTTCTTT. This translates into CASSLIRVNTEAFF.